Sequencing of this T cell receptor beta chain was carried out in a study of blood T cells in healthy people across ages. The study's findings and limits: Estimates based on one million T cells were treated as lower bounds.

A second about 7 to 12 cycle PCR used barcoded and J-beta primers. MiXCR, applied by TCRdb to the 5' RACE reads, yields one record per CDR3 protein. The profile shows about 2 million distinct CDR3 sequences, about 50% of them singletons. This clonotype came up many times. As yet, its antigen is unknown. CDR3 size: 16 residues. CDR1 and CDR2 from the germline V gene are MNHEY and SMNVEV (reference sequence). Trimming removed 3 bases from V and 13 bases from J, with 25 bases in between. This TCR was sampled from a woman aged 40-49 years in good health. Sequencing was done on a sample of blood. This chain uses TRBV27 with TRBJ2-4; D may be TRBD1 or TRBD2 (5 bases each). As DNA, the CDR3 is TGTGCCAGCAGTTTCGGGGCTAGAAGGATAGATGGTGAGCAGTACTTC. Translation gives CASSFGARRIDGEQYF.